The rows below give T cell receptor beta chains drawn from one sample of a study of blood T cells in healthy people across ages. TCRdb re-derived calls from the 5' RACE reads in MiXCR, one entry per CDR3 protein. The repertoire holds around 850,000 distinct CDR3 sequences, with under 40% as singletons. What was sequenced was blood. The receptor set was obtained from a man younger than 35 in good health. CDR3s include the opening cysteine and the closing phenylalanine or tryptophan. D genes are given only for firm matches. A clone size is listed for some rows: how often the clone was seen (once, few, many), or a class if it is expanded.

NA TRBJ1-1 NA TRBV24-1 TGTGCCACCAGTTACAGGGATGAGGACACTGAAGCTTTCTTT CATSYRDEDTEAFF
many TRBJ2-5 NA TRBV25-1 TGTGCCAGCAGTGAAGAAGAGACCCAGTACTTC CASSEEETQYF
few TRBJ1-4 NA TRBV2 TGTGCCAGCAGACAGGGCACAACTAATGAAAAACTGTTTTTT CASRQGTTNEKLFF
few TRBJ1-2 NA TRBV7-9 TGTGCCAGCAGTTTTTCGGAGGGAGAGTCGGATGGCTACACCTTC CASSFSEGESDGYTF
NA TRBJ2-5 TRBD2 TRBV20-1 TGCAGTGCTAGGGGAGGGAGTCTCCAAGAGACCCAGTACTTC CSARGGSLQETQYF
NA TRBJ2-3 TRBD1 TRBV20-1 TGCAGTGCTAGACATGAGGGGGCCCGGGGGTATTTT CSARHEGARGYF
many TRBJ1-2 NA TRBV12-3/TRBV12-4 TGTGCCAGCAGTTTAACCTCTAACTATGGCTACACCTTC CASSLTSNYGYTF
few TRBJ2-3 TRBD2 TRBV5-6 TGTGCCAGCAGCTCGGTAGTAAGATTGACTAGCGGGGAGGCAGATACGCAGTATTTT CASSSVVRLTSGEADTQYF
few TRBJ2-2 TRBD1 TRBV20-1 TGCAGTGCTAGACCGGGACAGTTTTCGAACACCGGGGAGCTGTTTTTT CSARPGQFSNTGELFF
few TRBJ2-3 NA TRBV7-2 TGTGCCAGCAGGTCCGGGAGAGCCTTCGATACGCAGTATTTT CASRSGRAFDTQYF